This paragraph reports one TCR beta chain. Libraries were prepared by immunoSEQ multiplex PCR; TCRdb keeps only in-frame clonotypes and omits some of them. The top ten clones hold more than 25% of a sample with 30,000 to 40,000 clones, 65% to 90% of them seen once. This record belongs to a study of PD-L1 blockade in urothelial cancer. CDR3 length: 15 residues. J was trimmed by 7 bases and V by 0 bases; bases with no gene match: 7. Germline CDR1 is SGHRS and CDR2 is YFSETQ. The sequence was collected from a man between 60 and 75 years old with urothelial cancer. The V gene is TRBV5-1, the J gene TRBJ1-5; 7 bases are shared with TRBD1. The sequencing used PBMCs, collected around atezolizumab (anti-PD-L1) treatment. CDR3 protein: CASSLGQGLGQPQHF. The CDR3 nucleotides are TGCGCCAGCAGCTTGGGACAGGGTTTGGGACAGCCCCAGCATTTT.